This T cell receptor beta chain was sequenced for a study of CD8 T cells in ankylosing spondylitis. Regarding the study as a whole: Earlier studies detected some motif variants in reactive arthritis synovial fluid and blood. Reportedly, matched ankylosing spondylitis synovial fluid was significantly enriched for disease-linked clones. Characteristic, it appeared, of ankylosing spondylitis blood was a TCR beta motif of 7 or 8 highly homologous variants.

The CDR3 runs to 16 residues. V gave up 0 bases and J gave up 3 bases, with 15 bases separating them. From germline, CDR1 is DFQATT and CDR2 SNEGSKA (reference sequence). There are many counts of this clonotype. Its antigen is not identified. By quantitative 5'-RACE with molecular barcodes, the TCR beta libraries were made. TCRdb reprocessed the 5' RACE reads via MiXCR and lists one record per CDR3 protein. The sample consists of about 510,000 distinct CDR3 sequences, about 5.7% of them appearing once. Sequencing was done on a sample of blood, either unsorted or a sorted T cell fraction (not recorded which). This TCR was recovered from a male donor with ankylosing spondylitis. V gene TRBV20-1 combines with J gene TRBJ1-5; possible D gene TRBD1, 5 bases. DNA of the CDR3: TGCAGTGCTAGAGATATGGGGCAGTCTACCAATCAGCCCCAGCATTTT. Its protein is CSARDMGQSTNQPQHF.